This T cell receptor beta chain was recovered during a study of cytomegalovirus exposure and HLA in healthy donors. Notes on the study in general: Excluded: some indistinguishable V segments such as TRBV6-2 and TRBV6-3. Testing in vitro showed three CMV-associated chains specific for CMV antigens.

Germline CDR1 and CDR2: SNHLY and FYNNEI. The CDR3 is 14 amino acids. Trimming stripped 2 bases from V and 8 bases from J, with 15 bases between. Use of 60 Vbeta and 13 Jbeta primers characterized the PCR. Profiled with immunoSEQ multiplex PCR; TCRdb holds only in-frame clones, not every one. This table has just over 150,000 clones, approximately 82% appearing once. Remarks on this clone: Its antigen remains unknown.

Sequencing was performed on PBMCs. The origin of this receptor is a man aged 50 to 60 in good health and CMV-seropositive. The chain joins TRBV2 to TRBJ1-1; D perhaps matches TRBD1 (5 bases). As DNA, the CDR3 is TGTGCCAGCAGTGAACTTCAGGGTTCCCGGGAAGCTTTCTTT. It yields the protein CASSELQGSREAFF. Filled out from reference TRBV2 and TRBJ1-1, the complete variable domain reads EPEVTQTPSHQVTQMGQEVILRCVPISNHLYFYWYRQILGQKVEFLVSFYNNEISEKSEIFDDQFSVERPDGSNFTLKIRSTKLEDSAMYFCASSELQGSREAFFGQGTRLTVV.